This TCR beta chain was sequenced in a study of T cells after posttransplantation cyclophosphamide. Study findings and constraints: Donor CD8+ memory clones often dominated recipient blood repertoires at later times. Recipient CMV seropositivity and CMV reactivation strongly tracked TRB clonality. Tissue-infiltrating T cells from skin or gut overlapped little with blood T cells.

On the day of bone marrow donation, the related graft donor provided peripheral blood. Profiled with immunoSEQ multiplex PCR; TCRdb holds only in-frame clones, not every one. The sample lists 45,000 to 55,000 clones, none appearing once, the ten largest making up 2.2%. The CDR3 is 18 residues long. From germline, CDR1 is MDHEN and CDR2 SYDVKM. This clone came up many times. As yet, its antigen is unknown. One end of the junction is discordant with germline, which a read error may explain. The rearrangement uses TRBV28 and TRBJ2-7; no reliable D call. The source of this sequence is a man aged 35 to 55 in good health, CMV-negative, and a related stem cell transplant donor. The sequenced material came from PBMCs. CDR3 protein: CASSWFMGRSKKTYEQYF. The CDR3 DNA reads as TGTGCCAGTAGTTGGTTCATGGGCCGCTCCAAGAAAACCTACGAGCAGTACTTC.